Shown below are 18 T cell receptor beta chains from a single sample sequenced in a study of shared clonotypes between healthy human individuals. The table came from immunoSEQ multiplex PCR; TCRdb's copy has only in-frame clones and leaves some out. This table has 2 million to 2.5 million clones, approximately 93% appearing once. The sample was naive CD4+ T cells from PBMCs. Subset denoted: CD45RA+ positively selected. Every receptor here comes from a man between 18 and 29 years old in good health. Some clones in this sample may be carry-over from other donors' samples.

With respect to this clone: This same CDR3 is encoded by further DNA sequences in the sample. CDR3 DNA: TGCGCCAGCAGCTTTGGGGGATTAGCCAAAAACATTCAGTACTTC. Its protein product is CASSFGGLAKNIQYF. V gene TRBV5-1 combines with J gene TRBJ2-4; D could derive from TRBD1 or TRBD2 (5 bases each). The CDR3 sequence is 15 residues long. The germline V gene has CDR1 SGHRS and CDR2 YFSETQ. Trimming pared 2 bases from V and 0 bases from J, leaving 9 bases between.

The CDR3 here is CASSGGQGAPTEAFF. The DNA of the CDR3 is TGTGCCAGCAGCGGGGGACAGGGGGCGCCCACTGAAGCTTTCTTT. This chain uses TRBV11-3 with TRBJ1-1, with 12 bases fitting TRBD1. Trimming cost V 5 bases and J 4 bases; bases outside gene matches: 5. The CDR3 spans 15 residues. CDR1 is SGHNT, CDR2 YENEEA, per germline.

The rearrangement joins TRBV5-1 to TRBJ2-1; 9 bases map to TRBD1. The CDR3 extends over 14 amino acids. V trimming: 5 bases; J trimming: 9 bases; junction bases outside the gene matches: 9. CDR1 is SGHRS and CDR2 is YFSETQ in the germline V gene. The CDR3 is CASSPGQGSSEQFF. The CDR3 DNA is TGCGCCAGCAGTCCGGGACAGGGTTCGTCTGAGCAGTTCTTC.

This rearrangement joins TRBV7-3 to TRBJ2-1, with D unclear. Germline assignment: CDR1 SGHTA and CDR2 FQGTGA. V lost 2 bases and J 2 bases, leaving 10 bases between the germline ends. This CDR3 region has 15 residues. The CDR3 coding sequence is TGTGCCAGCAGCTTATACGGCGTTACCTACAATGAGCAGTTCTTC. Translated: CASSLYGVTYNEQFF.

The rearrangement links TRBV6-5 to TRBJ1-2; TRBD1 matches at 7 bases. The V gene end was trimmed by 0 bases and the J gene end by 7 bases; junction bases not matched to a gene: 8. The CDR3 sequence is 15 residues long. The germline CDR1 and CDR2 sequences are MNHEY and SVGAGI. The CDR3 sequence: CASSYSIATGSGYTF. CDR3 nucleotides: TGTGCCAGCAGTTACTCGATCGCGACAGGGTCTGGCTACACCTTC.

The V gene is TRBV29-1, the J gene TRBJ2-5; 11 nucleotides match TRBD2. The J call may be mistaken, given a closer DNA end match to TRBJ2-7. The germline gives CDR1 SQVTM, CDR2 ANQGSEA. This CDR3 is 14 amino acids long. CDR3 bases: TGCAGCGTTGAGCGACTAGCGGGAAGGTACGAGCAGTACTTC. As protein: CSVERLAGRYEQYF.

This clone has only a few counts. The CDR3: CASVANNYGYTF. The CDR3 bases are TGTGCCAGCGTAGCAAATAACTATGGCTACACCTTC. The rearrangement joins TRBV6-1 to TRBJ1-2, with D hard to call. The CDR3 contains 12 residues. Germline-derived CDR1 and CDR2 are MNHNS and SASEGT. Trimming removed 8 bases at V and 1 base at J, with 8 bases between.

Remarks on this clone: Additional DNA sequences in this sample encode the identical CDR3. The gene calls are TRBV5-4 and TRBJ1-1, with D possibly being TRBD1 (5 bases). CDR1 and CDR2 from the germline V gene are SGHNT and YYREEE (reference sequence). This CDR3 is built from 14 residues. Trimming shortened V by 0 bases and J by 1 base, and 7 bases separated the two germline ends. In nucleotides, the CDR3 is TGTGCCAGCAGCTTGGGACAGAGGAACACTGAAGCTTTCTTT. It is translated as CASSLGQRNTEAFF. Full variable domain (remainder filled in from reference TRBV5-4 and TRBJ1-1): ETGVTQSPTHLIKTRGQQVTLRCSSQSGHNTVSWYQQALGQGPQFIFQYYREEENGRGNFPPRFSGLQFPNYSSELNVNALELDDSALYLCASSLGQRNTEAFFGQGTRLTVV.

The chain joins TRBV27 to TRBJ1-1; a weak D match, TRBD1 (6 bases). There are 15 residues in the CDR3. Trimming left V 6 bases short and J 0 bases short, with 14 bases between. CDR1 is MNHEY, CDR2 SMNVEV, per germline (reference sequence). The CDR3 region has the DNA TGTGCCAGCAGGATCCTACAGGGCTTGAACACTGAAGCTTTCTTT. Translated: CASRILQGLNTEAFF.

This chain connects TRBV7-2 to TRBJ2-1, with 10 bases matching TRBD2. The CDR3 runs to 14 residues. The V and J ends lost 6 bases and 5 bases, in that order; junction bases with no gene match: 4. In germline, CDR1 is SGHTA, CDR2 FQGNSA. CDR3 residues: CASSRTSGHNEQFF. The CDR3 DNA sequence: TGTGCCAGCAGTCGGACTAGCGGACACAATGAGCAGTTCTTC.

CDR3 protein: CASRNIWRETQYF. The DNA of the CDR3 is TGCGCCAGCAGAAACATATGGAGAGAGACCCAGTACTTC. The chain employs TRBV5-1 and TRBJ2-5, with no clear D. Germline assignment: CDR1 SGHRS and CDR2 YFSETQ. V was clipped by 5 bases and J by 4 bases, with 12 bases between them. The CDR3 sequence is 13 residues long.

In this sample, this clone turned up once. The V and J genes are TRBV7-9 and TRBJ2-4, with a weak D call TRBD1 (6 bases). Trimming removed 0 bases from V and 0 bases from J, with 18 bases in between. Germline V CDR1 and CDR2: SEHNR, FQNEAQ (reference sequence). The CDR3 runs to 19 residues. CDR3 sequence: CASSLAPLTGPLAKNIQYF. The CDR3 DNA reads TGTGCCAGCAGCTTAGCGCCTTTGACAGGCCCCTTAGCCAAAAACATTCAGTACTTC.

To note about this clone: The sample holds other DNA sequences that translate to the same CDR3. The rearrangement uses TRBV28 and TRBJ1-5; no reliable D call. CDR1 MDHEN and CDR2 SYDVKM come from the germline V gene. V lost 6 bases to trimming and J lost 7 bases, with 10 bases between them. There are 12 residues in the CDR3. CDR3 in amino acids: CASSPRGQPQHF. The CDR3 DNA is TGTGCCAGCAGCCCCCGCGGGCAGCCCCAGCATTTT. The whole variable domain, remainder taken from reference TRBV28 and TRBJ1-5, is DVKVTQSSRYLVKRTGEKVFLECVQDMDHENMFWYRQDPGLGLRLIYFSYDVKMKEKGDIPEGYSVSREKKERFSLILESASTNQTSMYLCASSPRGQPQHFGDGTRLSIL.

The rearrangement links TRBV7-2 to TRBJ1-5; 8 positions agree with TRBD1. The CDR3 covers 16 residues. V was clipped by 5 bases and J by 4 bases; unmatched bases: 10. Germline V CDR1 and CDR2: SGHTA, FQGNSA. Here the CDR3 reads CASSARDRFPNQPQHF. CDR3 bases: TGTGCCAGCAGCGCCCGGGACAGGTTCCCTAATCAGCCCCAGCATTTT.

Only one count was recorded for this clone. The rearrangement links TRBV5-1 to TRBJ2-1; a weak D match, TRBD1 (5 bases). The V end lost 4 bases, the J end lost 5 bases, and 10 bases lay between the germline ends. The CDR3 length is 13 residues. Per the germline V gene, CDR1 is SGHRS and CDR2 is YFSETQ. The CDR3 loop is CASSVDSNNEQFF. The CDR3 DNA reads TGCGCCAGCAGCGTCGACAGTAACAATGAGCAGTTCTTC. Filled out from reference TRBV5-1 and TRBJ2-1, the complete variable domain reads KAGVTQTPRYLIKTRGQQVTLSCSPISGHRSVSWYQQTPGQGLQFLFEYFSETQRNKGNFPGRFSGRQFSNSRSEMNVSTLELGDSALYLCASSVDSNNEQFFGPGTRLTVL.

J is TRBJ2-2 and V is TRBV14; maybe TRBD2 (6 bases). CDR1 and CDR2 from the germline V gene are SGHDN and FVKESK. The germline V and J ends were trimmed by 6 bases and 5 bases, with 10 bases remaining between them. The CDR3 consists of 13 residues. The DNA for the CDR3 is TGTGCCAGCAGAAATAGCGGAACCGGGGAGCTGTTTTTT. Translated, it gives CASRNSGTGELFF.

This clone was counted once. The CDR3: CASSLPSRTGGNTIYF. CDR3 in DNA: TGTGCCAGCAGCTTGCCCTCACGGACAGGAGGAAACACCATATATTTT. The chain couples TRBV5-4 to TRBJ1-3; the match to TRBD1 covers 7 bases. CDR1 is SGHNT, CDR2 YYREEE, per germline (reference sequence). The V segment lost 1 base and the J segment 4 bases; nucleotides outside the gene matches: 8. The CDR3 runs to 16 residues.

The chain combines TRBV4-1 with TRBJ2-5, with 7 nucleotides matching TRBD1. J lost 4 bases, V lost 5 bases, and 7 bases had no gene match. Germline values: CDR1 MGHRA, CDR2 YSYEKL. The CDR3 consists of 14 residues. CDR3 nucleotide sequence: TGCGCCAGCAGCGATGACAGGGCAGGAGAGACCCAGTACTTC. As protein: CASSDDRAGETQYF.